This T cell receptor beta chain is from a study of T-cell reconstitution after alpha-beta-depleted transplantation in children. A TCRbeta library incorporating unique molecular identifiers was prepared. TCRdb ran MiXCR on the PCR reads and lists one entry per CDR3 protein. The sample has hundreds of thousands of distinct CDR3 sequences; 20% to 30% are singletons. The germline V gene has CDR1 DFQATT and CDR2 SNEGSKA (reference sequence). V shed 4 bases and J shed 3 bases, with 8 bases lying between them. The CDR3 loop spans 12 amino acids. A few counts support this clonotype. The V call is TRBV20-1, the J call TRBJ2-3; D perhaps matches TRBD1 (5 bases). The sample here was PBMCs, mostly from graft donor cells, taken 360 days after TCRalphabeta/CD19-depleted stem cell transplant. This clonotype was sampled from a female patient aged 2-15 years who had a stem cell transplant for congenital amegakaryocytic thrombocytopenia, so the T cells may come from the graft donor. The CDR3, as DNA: TGCAGTGCTACGCGGACAACAGATACGCAGTATTTT. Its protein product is CSATRTTDTQYF.